The sequence of this TCR beta chain was determined in a study of STAT5B mutations in CD4+ large granular lymphocyte leukemia. The study, taken as a whole, reports: Top patient clones used TRBV06 genes more often: 8/27 versus 2/35 in controls.

This clone occurred a few times. Its target is not known. Only in-frame clones appear in the TCRdb table, and some are missing; sequencing was by immunoSEQ multiplex PCR. The repertoire holds just over 25,000 clones, with 81% as singletons. Germline V gene sequence: CDR1 SEHNR, CDR2 FQNEAQ (reference sequence). V lost 2 bases and J lost 1, with 8 bases in between. This CDR3 is 14 amino acids long. The TCR sequence derives from a human donor in good health. The sequenced sample consisted of CD4+ T cells from blood buffy coats. The chain combines TRBV7-9 with TRBJ1-1, with TRBD1 as a possible D gene (5 bases). The CDR3 spells CASSLTGGNTEAFF. CDR3 bases: TGTGCCAGCAGCTTAACGGGGGGGAACACTGAAGCTTTCTTT.